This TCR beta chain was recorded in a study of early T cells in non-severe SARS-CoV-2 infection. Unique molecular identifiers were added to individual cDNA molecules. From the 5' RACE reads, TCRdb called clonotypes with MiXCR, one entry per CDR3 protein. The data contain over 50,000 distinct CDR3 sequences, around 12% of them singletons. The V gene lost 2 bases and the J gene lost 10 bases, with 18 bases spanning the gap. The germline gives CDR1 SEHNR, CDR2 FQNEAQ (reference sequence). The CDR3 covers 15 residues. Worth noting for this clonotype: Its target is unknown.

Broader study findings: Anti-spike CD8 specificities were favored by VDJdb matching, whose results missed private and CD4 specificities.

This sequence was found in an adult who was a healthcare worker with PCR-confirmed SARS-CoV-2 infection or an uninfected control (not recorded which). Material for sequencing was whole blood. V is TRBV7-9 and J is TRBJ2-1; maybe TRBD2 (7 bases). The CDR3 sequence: CASSLSGGQPAEQFF. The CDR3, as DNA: TGTGCCAGCAGCTTATCCGGGGGGCAACCGGCGGAGCAGTTCTTC.